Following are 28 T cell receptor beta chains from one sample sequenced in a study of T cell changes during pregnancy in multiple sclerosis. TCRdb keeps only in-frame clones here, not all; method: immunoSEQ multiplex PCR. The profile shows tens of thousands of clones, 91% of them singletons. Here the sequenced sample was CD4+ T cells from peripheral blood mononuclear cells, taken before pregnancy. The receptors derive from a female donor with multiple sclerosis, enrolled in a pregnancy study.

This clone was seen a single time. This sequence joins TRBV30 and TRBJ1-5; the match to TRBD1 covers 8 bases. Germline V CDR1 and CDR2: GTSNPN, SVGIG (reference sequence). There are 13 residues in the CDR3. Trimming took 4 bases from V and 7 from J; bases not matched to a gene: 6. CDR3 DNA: TGTGCCTGGAACGGACAGGGTCAACAGCCCCAGCATTTT. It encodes CAWNGQGQQPQHF.

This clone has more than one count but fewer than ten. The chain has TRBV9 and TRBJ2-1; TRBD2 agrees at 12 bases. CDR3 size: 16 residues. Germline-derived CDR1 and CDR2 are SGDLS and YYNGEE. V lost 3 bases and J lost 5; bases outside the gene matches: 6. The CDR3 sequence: CASSGLAGVGDNEQFF. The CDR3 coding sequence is TGTGCCAGCAGCGGACTAGCGGGGGTAGGAGACAATGAGCAGTTCTTC. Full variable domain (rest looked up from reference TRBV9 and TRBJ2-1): DSGVTQTPKHLITATGQRVTLRCSPRSGDLSVYWYQQSLDQGLQFLIQYYNGEERAKGNILERFSAQQFPDLHSELNLSSLELGDSALYFCASSGLAGVGDNEQFFGPGTRLTVL.

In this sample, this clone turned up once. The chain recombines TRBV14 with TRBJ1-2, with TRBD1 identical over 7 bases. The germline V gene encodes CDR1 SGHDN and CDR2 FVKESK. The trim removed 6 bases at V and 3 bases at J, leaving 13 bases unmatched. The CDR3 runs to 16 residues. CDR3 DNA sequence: TGTGCCAGCAGTCCCTCAGGACAGGCTCAGCACTATGGCTACACCTTC. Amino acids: CASSPSGQAQHYGYTF.

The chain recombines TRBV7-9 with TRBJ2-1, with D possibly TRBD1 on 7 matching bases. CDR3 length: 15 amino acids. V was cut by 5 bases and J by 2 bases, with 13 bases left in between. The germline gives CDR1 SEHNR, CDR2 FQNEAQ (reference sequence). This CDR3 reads CASSPRGVPYNEQFF. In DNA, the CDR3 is TGTGCCAGCAGCCCCAGGGGGGTTCCCTACAATGAGCAGTTCTTC. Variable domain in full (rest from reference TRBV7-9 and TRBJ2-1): DTGVSQNPRHKITKRGQNVTFRCDPISEHNRLYWYRQTLGQGPEFLTYFQNEAQLEKSRLLSDRFSAERPKGSFSTLEIQRTEQGDSAMYLCASSPRGVPYNEQFFGPGTRLTVL.

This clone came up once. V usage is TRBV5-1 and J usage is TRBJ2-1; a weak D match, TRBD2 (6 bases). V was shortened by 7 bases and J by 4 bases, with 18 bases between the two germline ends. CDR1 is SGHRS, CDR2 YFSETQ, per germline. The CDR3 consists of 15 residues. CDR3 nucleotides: TGCGCCAGCTCGCCCGGGGGAACCGGTTACAATGAGCAGTTCTTC. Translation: CASSPGGTGYNEQFF.

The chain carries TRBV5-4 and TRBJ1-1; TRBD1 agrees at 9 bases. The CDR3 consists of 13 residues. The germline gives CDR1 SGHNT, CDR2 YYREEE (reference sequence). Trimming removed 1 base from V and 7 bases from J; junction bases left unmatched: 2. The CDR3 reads CASSLTGGVEAFF. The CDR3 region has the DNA TGTGCCAGCAGCTTGACAGGGGGCGTTGAAGCTTTCTTT.

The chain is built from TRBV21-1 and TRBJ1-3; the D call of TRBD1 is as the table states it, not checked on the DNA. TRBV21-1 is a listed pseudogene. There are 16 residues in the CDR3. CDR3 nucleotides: TGTGCCAGCAGCAAATTACAGGGACGCGGGCGAAACACCATATATTTT. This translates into CASSKLQGRGRNTIYF.

This CDR3 is CAWTGNYGYTF. As DNA, the CDR3 is TGTGCCTGGACCGGGAACTATGGCTACACCTTC. This rearrangement joins TRBV30 to TRBJ1-2; D is unresolved. The CDR3 contains 11 residues. V lost 4 bases and J 2 bases, leaving 5 bases between the germline ends. CDR1 GTSNPN and CDR2 SVGIG come from the germline V gene (reference sequence).

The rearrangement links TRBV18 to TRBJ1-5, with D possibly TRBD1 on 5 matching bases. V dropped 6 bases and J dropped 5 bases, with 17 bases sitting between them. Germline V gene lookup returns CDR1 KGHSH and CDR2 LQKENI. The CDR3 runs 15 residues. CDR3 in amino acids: CASSPGVQGYQPQHF. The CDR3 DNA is TGTGCCAGCTCCCCTGGGGTCCAGGGCTATCAGCCCCAGCATTTT.

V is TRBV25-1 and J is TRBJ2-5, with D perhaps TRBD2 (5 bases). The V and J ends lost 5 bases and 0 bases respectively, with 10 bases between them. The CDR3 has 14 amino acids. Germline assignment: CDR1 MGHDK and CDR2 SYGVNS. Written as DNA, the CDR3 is TGTGCCAGCAGTCGCCCGGGGAACCAAGAGACCCAGTACTTC. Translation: CASSRPGNQETQYF.

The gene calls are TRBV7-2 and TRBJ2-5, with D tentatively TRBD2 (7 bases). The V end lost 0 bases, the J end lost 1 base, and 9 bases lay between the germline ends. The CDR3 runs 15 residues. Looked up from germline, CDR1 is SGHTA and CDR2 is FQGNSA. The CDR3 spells CASSLARGPQETQYF. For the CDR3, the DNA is TGTGCCAGCAGCTTAGCGCGGGGGCCCCAAGAGACCCAGTACTTC.

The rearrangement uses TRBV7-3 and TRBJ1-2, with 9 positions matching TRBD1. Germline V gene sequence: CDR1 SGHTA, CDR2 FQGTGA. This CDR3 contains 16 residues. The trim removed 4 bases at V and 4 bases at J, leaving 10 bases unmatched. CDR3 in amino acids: CASSYHNRGRCYGYTF. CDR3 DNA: TGTGCCAGCAGCTACCATAACAGGGGGCGATGCTATGGCTACACCTTC.

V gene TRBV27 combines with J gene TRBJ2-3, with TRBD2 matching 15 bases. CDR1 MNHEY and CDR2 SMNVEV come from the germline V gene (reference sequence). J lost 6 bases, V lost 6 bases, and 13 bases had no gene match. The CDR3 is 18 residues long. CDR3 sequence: CASRPLRTSGGARDTQYF. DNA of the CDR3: TGTGCCAGCAGGCCTCTCAGGACTAGCGGGGGGGCGAGGGATACGCAGTATTTT.

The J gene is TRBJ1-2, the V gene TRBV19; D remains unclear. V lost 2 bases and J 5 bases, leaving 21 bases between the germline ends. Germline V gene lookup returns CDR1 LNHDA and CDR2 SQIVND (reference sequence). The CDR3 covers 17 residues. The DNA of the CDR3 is TGTGCCAGTAGTATATCACTCGACCCCCGAGGCAATTATGGCTACACCTTC. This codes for CASSISLDPRGNYGYTF.

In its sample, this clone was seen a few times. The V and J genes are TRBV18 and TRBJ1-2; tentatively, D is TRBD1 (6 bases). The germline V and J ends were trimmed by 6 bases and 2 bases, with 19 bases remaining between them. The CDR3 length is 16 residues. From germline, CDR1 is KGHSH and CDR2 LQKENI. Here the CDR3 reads CASSPTAKTGNYGYTF. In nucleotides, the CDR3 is TGTGCCAGCTCGCCTACAGCGAAGACAGGAAACTATGGCTACACCTTC.

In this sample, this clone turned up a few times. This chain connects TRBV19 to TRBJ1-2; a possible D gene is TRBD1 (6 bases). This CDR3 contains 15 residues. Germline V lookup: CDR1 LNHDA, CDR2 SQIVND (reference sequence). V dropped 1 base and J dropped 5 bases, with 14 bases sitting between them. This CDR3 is CASSIGGRGFYGYTF. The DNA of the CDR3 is TGTGCCAGTAGTATAGGGGGCAGGGGATTTTATGGCTACACCTTC.

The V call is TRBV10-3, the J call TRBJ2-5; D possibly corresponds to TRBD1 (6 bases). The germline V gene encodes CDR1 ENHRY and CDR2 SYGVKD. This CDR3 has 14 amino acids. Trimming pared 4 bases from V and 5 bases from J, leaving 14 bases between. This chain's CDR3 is CAISGQATKETQYF. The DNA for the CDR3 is TGTGCCATCAGTGGACAGGCCACAAAGGAGACCCAGTACTTC.

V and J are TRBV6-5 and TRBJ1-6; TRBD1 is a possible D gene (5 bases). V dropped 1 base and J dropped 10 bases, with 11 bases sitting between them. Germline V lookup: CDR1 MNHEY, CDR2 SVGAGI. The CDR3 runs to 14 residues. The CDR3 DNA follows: TGTGCCAGCAGTTACTTGCGGGGGGAGTCACCCCTCCACTTT. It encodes CASSYLRGESPLHF.

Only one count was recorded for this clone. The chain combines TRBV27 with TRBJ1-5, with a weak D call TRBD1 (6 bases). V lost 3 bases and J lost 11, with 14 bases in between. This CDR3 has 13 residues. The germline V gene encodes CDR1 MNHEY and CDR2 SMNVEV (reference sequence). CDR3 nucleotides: TGTGCCAGCAGTTTTGAACAGGGAGTGACCCAGCATTTT. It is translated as CASSFEQGVTQHF.

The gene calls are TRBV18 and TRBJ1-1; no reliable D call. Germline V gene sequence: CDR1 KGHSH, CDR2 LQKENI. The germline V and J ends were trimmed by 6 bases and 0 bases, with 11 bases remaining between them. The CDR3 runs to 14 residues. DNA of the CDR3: TGTGCCAGCTCCTCGGGAAACATGAACACTGAAGCTTTCTTT. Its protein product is CASSSGNMNTEAFF.

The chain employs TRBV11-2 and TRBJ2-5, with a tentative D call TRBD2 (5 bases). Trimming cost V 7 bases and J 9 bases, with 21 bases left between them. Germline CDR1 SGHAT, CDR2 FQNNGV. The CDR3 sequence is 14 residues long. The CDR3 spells CASIPREGYGAQYF. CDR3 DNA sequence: TGTGCCAGCATCCCACGGGAAGGGTACGGGGCCCAGTACTTC.

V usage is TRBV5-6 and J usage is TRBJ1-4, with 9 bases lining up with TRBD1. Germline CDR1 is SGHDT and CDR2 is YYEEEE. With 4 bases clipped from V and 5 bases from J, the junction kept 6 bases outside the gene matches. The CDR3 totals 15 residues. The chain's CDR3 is CASSPGQGTNEKLFF. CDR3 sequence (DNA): TGTGCCAGCAGCCCGGGACAGGGTACCAATGAAAAACTGTTTTTT.

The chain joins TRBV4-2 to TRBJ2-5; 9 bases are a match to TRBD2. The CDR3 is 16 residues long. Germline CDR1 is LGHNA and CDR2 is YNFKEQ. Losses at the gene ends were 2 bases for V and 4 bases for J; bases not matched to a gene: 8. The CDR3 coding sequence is TGTGCCAGCAGCCAAACCGCGGGGGGGCCCGGAGAGACCCAGTACTTC. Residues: CASSQTAGGPGETQYF.

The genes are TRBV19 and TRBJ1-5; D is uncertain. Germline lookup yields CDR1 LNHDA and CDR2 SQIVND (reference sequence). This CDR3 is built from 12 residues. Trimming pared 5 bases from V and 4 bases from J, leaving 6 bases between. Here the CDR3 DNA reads TGTGCCAGTAGTGCTACGAATCAGCCCCAGCATTTT. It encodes CASSATNQPQHF.

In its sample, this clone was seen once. The CDR3 sequence is CASSIDPGQGAYEQYF. CDR3 sequence (DNA): TGTGCCAGTAGTATAGATCCAGGACAGGGGGCCTACGAGCAGTACTTC. This rearrangement joins TRBV19 to TRBJ2-7; TRBD1 matches at 10 bases. The CDR3 extends over 16 amino acids. Per the germline V gene, CDR1 is LNHDA and CDR2 is SQIVND (reference sequence). J lost 2 bases, V lost 0 bases, and 4 bases had no gene match. The full variable domain, completed using reference TRBV19 and TRBJ2-7, is DGGITQSPKYLFRKEGQNVTLSCEQNLNHDAMYWYRQDPGQGLRLIYYSQIVNDFQKGDIAEGYSVSREKKESFPLTVTSAQKNPTAFYLCASSIDPGQGAYEQYFGPGTRLTVT.

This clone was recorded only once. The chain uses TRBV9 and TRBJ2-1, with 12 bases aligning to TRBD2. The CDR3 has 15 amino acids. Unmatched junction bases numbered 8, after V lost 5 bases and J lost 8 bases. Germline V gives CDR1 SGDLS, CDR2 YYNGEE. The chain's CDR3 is CASRLGLAGPDEQFF. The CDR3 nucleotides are TGTGCCAGCAGACTTGGACTAGCGGGGCCCGATGAGCAGTTCTTC.

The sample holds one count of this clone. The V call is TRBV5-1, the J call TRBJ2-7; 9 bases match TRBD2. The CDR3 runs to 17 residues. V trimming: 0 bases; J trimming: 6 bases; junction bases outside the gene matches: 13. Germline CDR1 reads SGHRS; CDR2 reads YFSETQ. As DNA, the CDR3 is TGCGCCAGCAGCTTGGGGTCCGGGCGGGGGGGCCCTCGCGAGCAGTACTTC. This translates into CASSLGSGRGGPREQYF.

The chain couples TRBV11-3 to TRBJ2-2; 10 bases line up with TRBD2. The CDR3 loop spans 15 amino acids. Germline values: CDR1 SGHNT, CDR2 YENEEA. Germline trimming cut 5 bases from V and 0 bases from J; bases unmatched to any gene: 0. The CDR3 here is CASSGLAANTGELFF. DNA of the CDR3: TGTGCCAGCAGCGGACTAGCGGCGAACACCGGGGAGCTGTTTTTT.